The 30 T cell receptor beta chains in this list originate from one sample, sequenced in a study of metastatic and nonmetastatic thyroid tumors. With MiXCR, TCRdb reprocessed the PCR reads. The sample carries 40,000 to 45,000 clones, under 4% recorded once. No treatment of any kind had been given to any patient before thyroid surgery. Sequences were obtained from blood. These receptors all come from a female donor with papillary thyroid cancer or a benign thyroid nodule (not recorded which). Some clones in this sample may be carry-over from other donors' samples.

This rearrangement joins TRBV4-1 to TRBJ2-7, with 10 nucleotides matching TRBD1. The CDR3 sequence is 13 residues long. Per germline, CDR1 MGHRA and CDR2 YSYEKL. V trimming: 4 bases; J trimming: 6 bases; junction bases outside the gene matches: 3. Here the CDR3 DNA reads TGCGCCAGCAGCCCGGGACAGGGGACCGAGCAGTACTTC. Its protein is CASSPGQGTEQYF.

This clone turned up a few times. CDR3 protein: CASSRGRLPGNSPLHF. CDR3 coding DNA: TGTGCCAGCAGTAGGGGGAGACTCCCCGGCAATTCACCCCTCCACTTT. This chain connects TRBV6-1 to TRBJ1-6; D may be TRBD1 (6 bases). The CDR3 covers 16 residues. Trimming shortened V by 5 bases and J by 7 bases, and 18 bases separated the two germline ends. Germline V gives CDR1 MNHNS, CDR2 SASEGT.

This clone was seen ten or more times. As DNA, the CDR3 is TGCAGTGCCCCGTATCCTGAAGAGACCCAGTACTTC. This encodes CSAPYPEETQYF. V gene TRBV20-1 combines with J gene TRBJ2-5; D is undetermined. Between the trimmed V and J ends, which lost 6 bases and 3 bases, there was a span of 11 bases. The CDR3 length is 12 residues. CDR1 and CDR2 (germline): DFQATT, SNEGSKA (reference sequence).

This clone was seen at least ten times. This chain's CDR3 is CASSQDHGRGQTYEQYF. CDR3 in DNA: TGCGCCAGCAGCCAAGATCACGGCAGGGGTCAAACCTACGAGCAGTACTTC. The chain recombines TRBV4-1 with TRBJ2-7; possibly TRBD1 for D (6 bases). Germline CDR1 reads MGHRA; CDR2 reads YSYEKL. The CDR3 runs 17 residues. Trimming pared 0 bases from V and 2 bases from J, leaving 17 bases between.

This clone was observed many times. This chain links TRBV3-1 with TRBJ2-7; weak D call: TRBD2 (6 bases). Trimming stripped 3 bases from V and 3 bases from J, with 15 bases between. There are 15 residues in the CDR3. In germline, CDR1 is LGHDT, CDR2 YNNKEL (reference sequence). The chain's CDR3 is CASSQRDGSYYEQYF. The CDR3, as DNA: TGTGCCAGCAGCCAGCGGGACGGATCGTACTACGAGCAGTACTTC.

This clone was picked up many times. The chain combines TRBV5-5 with TRBJ2-3, with 8 bases aligning to TRBD2. V was clipped by 4 bases and J by 2 bases; unmatched bases: 6. CDR1 and CDR2 from the germline V gene are SGHKS and YYEKEE (reference sequence). CDR3 size: 15 residues. CDR3 loop: CASSVIAGPTDTQYF. The CDR3 DNA reads as TGTGCCAGCAGCGTAATAGCGGGACCCACAGATACGCAGTATTTT.

This clone showed up many times. The chain employs TRBV20-1 and TRBJ2-1, with 9 bases lining up with TRBD1. This CDR3 region has 14 residues. CDR1 is DFQATT and CDR2 is SNEGSKA in the germline V gene (reference sequence). Trimming at V came to 4 bases and at J to 8 bases, leaving 9 bases not matched to a gene. The CDR3 here is CSAISGTGTYEQFF. The CDR3 region has the DNA TGCAGTGCTATCTCCGGGACAGGGACTTATGAGCAGTTCTTC.

This clone was recorded a few times. The rearrangement joins TRBV20-1 to TRBJ1-4; 8 bases are shared with TRBD1. The V segment lost 4 bases and the J segment 3 bases; nucleotides outside the gene matches: 4. The CDR3 is 14 residues long. Germline values: CDR1 DFQATT, CDR2 SNEGSKA (reference sequence). CDR3 in amino acids: CSAMDRASNEKLFF. In DNA, the CDR3 is TGCAGTGCTATGGACAGGGCATCTAATGAAAAACTGTTTTTT.

The sample holds many counts of this clone. The junction does not match germline at one end; this may be a read error. The J gene is TRBJ2-5, the V gene TRBV7-7; tentative D call: TRBD2 (5 bases). Looked up from germline, CDR1 is SSHAT and CDR2 is FNYEAQ (reference sequence). The CDR3 is 16 residues long. CDR3 residues: CASSRFGEGVQETQYF. The CDR3 nucleotides are TGTGCTAGCAGCCGCTTCGGAGAGGGCGTTCAAGAGACCCAGTACTTC.

The gene calls are TRBV5-1 and TRBJ2-5; D remains ambiguous. Germline lookup yields CDR1 SGHRS and CDR2 YFSETQ. Trimming stripped 0 bases from V and 2 bases from J, with 5 bases between. CDR3 length equals 13 residues. CDR3 nucleotide sequence: TGCGCCAGCAGCTTGGAGGGACAAGAGACCCAGTACTTC. It is translated as CASSLEGQETQYF.

This clone was seen repeatedly, ten times or more. The rearrangement links TRBV6-1 to TRBJ2-5; D unresolved. CDR1 is MNHNS and CDR2 is SASEGT in the germline V gene. This CDR3 is 14 amino acids long. V dropped 5 bases and J dropped 5 bases, with 15 bases sitting between them. CDR3: CASSRAHLGETQYF. The CDR3, as DNA: TGTGCCAGCAGTCGGGCCCACCTGGGGGAGACCCAGTACTTC.

The rearrangement joins TRBV24-1 to TRBJ2-1; no reliable D call. There are 13 residues in the CDR3. V was pared by 1 base and J by 10 bases, with 10 bases between. The germline V gene encodes CDR1 KGHDR and CDR2 SFDVKD. The CDR3 sequence: CATSDLLLPEQFF. Here the CDR3 DNA reads TGTGCCACCAGTGATTTATTGCTGCCCGAGCAGTTCTTC.

The J gene is TRBJ1-1, the V gene TRBV12-5; D might be TRBD1 (5 bases). The length of the CDR3 is 14 residues. V lost 1 base, J lost 3 bases, and 9 bases lay in between. In germline, CDR1 is LGHNT, CDR2 FRNRAP. Written as DNA, the CDR3 is TGTGCTAGTGGTTTGGGGCAGGGAGACACTGAAGCTTTCTTT. This encodes CASGLGQGDTEAFF.

At least ten counts were recorded for this clone. This rearrangement joins TRBV3-1 to TRBJ1-3; no definite D call. Germline-derived CDR1 and CDR2 are LGHDT and YNNKEL (reference sequence). This CDR3 contains 11 residues. V was trimmed by 7 bases and J by 8 bases, leaving 9 bases between them. The CDR3 coding sequence is TGTGCCAGCACTGCGAAGGACACCATATATTTT. Translating it yields CASTAKDTIYF.

This clone showed up many times. The chain has TRBV6-1 and TRBJ1-3; D gene uncertain. Deletions cut 5 bases from V and 1 base from J, with 9 bases between. CDR1 MNHNS and CDR2 SASEGT come from the germline V gene. CDR3 length equals 14 residues. DNA for the CDR3: TGTGCCAGCAGTTCACCTTCGTCTGGAAACACCATATATTTT. Translated: CASSSPSSGNTIYF.

Ten or more counts support this clone. This chain links TRBV7-9 with TRBJ1-4; perhaps TRBD1 as D (5 bases). V lost 1 base, J lost 4 bases, and 10 bases lay in between. The CDR3 extends over 15 amino acids. From germline, CDR1 is SEHNR and CDR2 FQNEAQ (reference sequence). CDR3 nucleotide sequence: TGTGCCAGCAGCTTAGTAAGAGGGGATAATGAAAAACTGTTTTTT. This encodes CASSLVRGDNEKLFF.

This clone was seen a handful of times. This rearrangement joins TRBV12-3 or TRBV12-4 to TRBJ2-7; a possible D gene is TRBD2 (5 bases). The CDR3 covers 13 residues. Between the trimmed V and J ends, which lost 5 bases and 7 bases, there was a span of 15 bases. The CDR3 region has the DNA TGTGCCAGCAGTCAACTAGAAACGACGGAGCAGTACTTC. Translated: CASSQLETTEQYF.

The table lists this clone with many counts. The J gene is TRBJ2-1, the V gene TRBV19; D is possibly TRBD2 (6 bases). Germline assignment: CDR1 LNHDA and CDR2 SQIVND (reference sequence). This CDR3 has 13 residues. The V and J ends lost 10 bases and 6 bases respectively, with 16 bases between them. The CDR3 loop is CATKKGTLNEQFF. CDR3 DNA: TGTGCCACCAAAAAGGGGACTCTCAATGAGCAGTTCTTC.

The rearrangement links TRBV24-1 to TRBJ1-5; D unresolved. The germline V gene has CDR1 KGHDR and CDR2 SFDVKD. V was shortened by 3 bases and J by 8 bases, with 7 bases between the two germline ends. This CDR3 spans 12 amino acids. The DNA for the CDR3 is TGTGCCACCAGTGATGGTGAAAAGCCCCAGCATTTT. Its protein is CATSDGEKPQHF.

This clone was seen at least ten times. The rearrangement links TRBV9 to TRBJ2-1, with 7 bases identical to TRBD2. Germline V lookup: CDR1 SGDLS, CDR2 YYNGEE. The CDR3 extends over 17 amino acids. Trimming removed 2 bases from V and 1 base from J; junction bases left unmatched: 9. The DNA for the CDR3 is TGTGCCAGCAGCGTGTCGGTAGCGGGCCAATCCTACAATGAGCAGTTCTTC. The encoded protein is CASSVSVAGQSYNEQFF.

This clone was detected many times. The gene calls are TRBV29-1 and TRBJ2-1, with D perhaps TRBD2 (6 bases). The CDR3 is 14 residues long. Trimming cost V 6 bases and J 3 bases, with 15 bases left between them. The germline V gene encodes CDR1 SQVTM and CDR2 ANQGSEA. CDR3 in amino acids: CSVMGGVNYNEQFF. The CDR3 DNA follows: TGCAGCGTGATGGGGGGAGTAAACTACAATGAGCAGTTCTTC.

This clone has at least ten counts. The V and J genes are TRBV12-3 or TRBV12-4 and TRBJ1-3; no definite D call. V was cut by 2 bases and J by 4 bases, with 9 bases left in between. This CDR3 is 14 amino acids long. In DNA form, the CDR3 reads TGTGCCAGCAGTTTAAGCGTTGACGGAAACACCATATATTTT. It codes for CASSLSVDGNTIYF.

This clone appeared a few times. The chain links TRBV30 to TRBJ1-1, with 8 bases lining up with TRBD1. Trimming cost V 4 bases and J 2 bases; bases outside gene matches: 12. CDR1 is GTSNPN and CDR2 is SVGIG in the germline V gene (reference sequence). This CDR3 spans 16 amino acids. The CDR3 reads CAWTMGDGTGNTEAFF. The CDR3 DNA follows: TGTGCCTGGACGATGGGAGACGGGACAGGAAACACTGAAGCTTTCTTT.

This clone was recorded at least ten times. CDR3 loop: CASRTNGGSEQYF. CDR3 bases: TGTGCCAGTAGAACAAACGGGGGATCCGAGCAGTACTTC. The chain employs TRBV19 and TRBJ2-7; a possible D gene is TRBD2 (6 bases). Germline values: CDR1 LNHDA, CDR2 SQIVND (reference sequence). The CDR3 has 13 residues. Trimming shortened V by 6 bases and J by 6 bases, and 15 bases separated the two germline ends.

This clone was seen repeatedly, ten times or more. The chain combines TRBV2 with TRBJ1-5; D not certain. V was shortened by 2 bases and J by 0 bases, with 2 bases between the two germline ends. This CDR3 is built from 13 residues. Germline V CDR1 and CDR2: SNHLY, FYNNEI. The CDR3 loop reads CASSEFSNQPQHF. The CDR3 DNA is TGTGCCAGCAGTGAATTTAGCAATCAGCCCCAGCATTTT. Drawing the rest from reference TRBV2 and TRBJ1-5, the complete variable domain is EPEVTQTPSHQVTQMGQEVILRCVPISNHLYFYWYRQILGQKVEFLVSFYNNEISEKSEIFDDQFSVERPDGSNFTLKIRSTKLEDSAMYFCASSEFSNQPQHFGDGTRLSIL.

This clone was seen many times. V and J are TRBV6-1 and TRBJ1-5; D is perhaps TRBD1 (6 bases). Per germline, CDR1 MNHNS and CDR2 SASEGT. The CDR3 is 12 residues long. Trimming removed 7 bases from V and 7 bases from J, with 11 bases in between. CDR3 sequence reads: CASTGGLQPQHF. CDR3 nucleotides: TGTGCCAGCACCGGGGGGCTACAGCCCCAGCATTTT.

This rearrangement joins TRBV6-4 to TRBJ2-2; 8 positions agree with TRBD2. The CDR3 length is 17 residues. Germline-derived CDR1 and CDR2 are MRHNA and SNTAGT. Trimming took 7 bases from V and 5 from J; bases not matched to a gene: 15. In DNA, the CDR3 is TGTGCCAGCACTACGACTAGCGCCACGAACCGGACCGGGGAGCTGTTTTTT. Amino acids: CASTTTSATNRTGELFF.

This clone appeared many times. The chain recombines TRBV7-8 with TRBJ2-7; TRBD2 matches 8 bases. Germline V gene data show CDR1 as SGHVS and CDR2 as FQNEAQ. The ends lost 6 bases at V and 4 bases at J; junction bases unmatched: 5. There are 13 residues in the CDR3. The DNA of the CDR3 is TGTGCCAGCAGGGGACTAGTGGCGTACGAGCAGTACTTC. Protein: CASRGLVAYEQYF.

This clone has at least ten counts. The V call is TRBV7-6, the J call TRBJ1-1, with D possibly matching TRBD1 (5 bases). The CDR3 runs to 13 residues. From germline, CDR1 is SGHVS and CDR2 FNYEAQ. Trimming removed 3 bases at V and 4 bases at J, with 9 bases between. CDR3 DNA: TGTGCCAGCAGCTTTGGGGGGGGCACTGAAGCTTTCTTT. Translated, it gives CASSFGGGTEAFF.

This clone was picked up many times. This specimen includes other DNA sequences encoding the same CDR3. This chain links TRBV12-3 or TRBV12-4 with TRBJ2-2; D remains unclear. V gave up 3 bases and J gave up 4 bases, with 9 bases separating them. This CDR3 spans 14 amino acids. DNA of the CDR3: TGTGCCAGCAGTTTTTACCCGGCCACCGGGGAGCTGTTTTTT. This gives the protein CASSFYPATGELFF.